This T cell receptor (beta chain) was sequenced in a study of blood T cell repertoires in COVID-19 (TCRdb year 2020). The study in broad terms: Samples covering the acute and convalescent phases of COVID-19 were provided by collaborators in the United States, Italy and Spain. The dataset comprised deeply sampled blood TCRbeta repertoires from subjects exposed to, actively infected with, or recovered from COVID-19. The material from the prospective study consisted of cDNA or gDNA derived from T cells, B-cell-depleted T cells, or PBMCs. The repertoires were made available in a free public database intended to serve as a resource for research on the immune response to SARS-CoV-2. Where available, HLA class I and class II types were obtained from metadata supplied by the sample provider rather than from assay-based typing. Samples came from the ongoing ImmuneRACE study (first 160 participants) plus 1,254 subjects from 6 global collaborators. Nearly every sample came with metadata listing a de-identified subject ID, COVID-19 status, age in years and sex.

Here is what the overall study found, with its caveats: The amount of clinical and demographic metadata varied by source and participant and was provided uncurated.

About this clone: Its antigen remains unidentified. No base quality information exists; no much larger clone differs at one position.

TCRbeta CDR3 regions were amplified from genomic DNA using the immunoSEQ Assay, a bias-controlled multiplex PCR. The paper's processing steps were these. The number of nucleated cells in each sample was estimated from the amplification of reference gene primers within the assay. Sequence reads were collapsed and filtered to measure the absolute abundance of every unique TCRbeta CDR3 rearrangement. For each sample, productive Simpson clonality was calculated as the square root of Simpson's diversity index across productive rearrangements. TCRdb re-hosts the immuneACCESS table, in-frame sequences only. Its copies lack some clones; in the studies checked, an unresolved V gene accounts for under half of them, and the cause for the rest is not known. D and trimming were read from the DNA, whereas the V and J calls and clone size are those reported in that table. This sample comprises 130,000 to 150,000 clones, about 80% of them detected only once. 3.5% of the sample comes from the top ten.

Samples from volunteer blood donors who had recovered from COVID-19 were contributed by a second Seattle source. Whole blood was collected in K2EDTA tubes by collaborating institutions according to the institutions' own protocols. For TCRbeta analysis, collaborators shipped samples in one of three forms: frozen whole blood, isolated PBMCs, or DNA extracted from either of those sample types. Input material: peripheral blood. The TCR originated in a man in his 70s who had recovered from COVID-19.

The nucleotide sequence is TGTGCCAGCAGCTCCGACAGTCCCGCCTACGAGCAGTACTTC. Translated, this gives CASSSDSPAYEQYF. Recombination connected TRBV27 to TRBJ2-7; the D gene is perhaps TRBD1, from 5 matching bases. The CDR3 holds 14 amino acids from the cysteine to the phenylalanine. Only the CDR3 region is kept as DNA, spanning 42 bases read in frame from base 1. A distance of 14 bases separates the germline ends of V and J, which lose 6 bases and 2 bases respectively. According to the germline V gene (reference sequence), CDR1 reads MNHEY and CDR2 reads SMNVEV.